The clone carrying this T cell receptor beta chain was seen a handful of times. The target antigen is unknown. In the authors' methods: Using the CDR3 differences seen across clinicopathological groups, the authors built a distant-metastasis classifier for papillary thyroid cancer, which was meant to discriminate distant-metastatic patients. MiXCR reprocessed the PCR reads for TCRdb. TCRdb, not the authors, supplied the V and J calls. The sample carries about 15,000 clones, roughly 4% recorded once. The source of the sample is a study of metastatic and nonmetastatic thyroid tumors. Study information: Repertoire data that came from the blood and tumor or nodule tissue of malignant and benign thyroid patients were compared. Study conclusions and caveats: It was reported that TCR beta diversity was significantly higher in malignant thyroid tumors than benign nodules, in blood and tumor.

Each patient came to thyroid surgery without any prior treatment (of any kind). V was clipped by 2 bases and J by 5 bases; unmatched bases: 5. CDR3 length equals 15 residues. The specimen was tumor tissue. The rearrangement links TRBV12-3 or TRBV12-4 to TRBJ2-1, with 8 bases aligning to TRBD2. The sequence derives from a female donor with papillary thyroid cancer or a benign thyroid nodule (not recorded which). Some clones in this sample may be carry-over from other donors' samples. The CDR3 region is CASSLLWGLDNEQFF. The DNA for the CDR3 is TGTGCCAGCAGTTTATTGTGGGGACTAGACAATGAGCAGTTCTTC.